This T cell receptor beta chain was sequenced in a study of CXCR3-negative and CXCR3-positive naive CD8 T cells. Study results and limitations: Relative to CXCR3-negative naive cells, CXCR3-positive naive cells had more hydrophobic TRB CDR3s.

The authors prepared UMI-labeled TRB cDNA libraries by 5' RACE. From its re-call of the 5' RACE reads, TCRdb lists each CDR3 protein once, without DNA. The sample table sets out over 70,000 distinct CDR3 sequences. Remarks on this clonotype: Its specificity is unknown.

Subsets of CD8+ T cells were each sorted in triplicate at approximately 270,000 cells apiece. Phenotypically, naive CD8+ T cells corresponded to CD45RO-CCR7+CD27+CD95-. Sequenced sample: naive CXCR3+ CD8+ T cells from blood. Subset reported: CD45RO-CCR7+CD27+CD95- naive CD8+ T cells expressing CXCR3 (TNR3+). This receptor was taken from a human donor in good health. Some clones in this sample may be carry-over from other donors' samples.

CDR3 region: CATSRDRPGLAIEQFF. The chain joins TRBV15 to TRBJ2-1; the D gene TCRdb calls, TRBD2, cannot be checked with no DNA. Germline loops: CDR1 LNHNV, CDR2 YYDKDF (reference sequence). The length of the CDR3 is 16 residues. The full variable domain, rest sourced from reference TRBV15 and TRBJ2-1, is DAMVIQNPRYQVTQFGKPVTLSCSQTLNHNVMYWYQQKSSQAPKLLFHYYDKDFNNEADTPDNFQSRRPNTSFCFLDIRSPGLGDTAMYLCATSRDRPGLAIEQFFGPGTRLTVL.